This T cell receptor beta chain was found in a study of blood T cell repertoires in COVID-19. Study in general: COVID-19 samples from acute and convalescent phases originated in the United States, Italy and Spain. Sample material is recorded as cDNA or gDNA derived from T cells, B-cell-depleted T cells, or PBMCs.

Original processing notes: Amplification with reference gene primers provided the estimates of nucleated cell counts. The data were produced by immunoSEQ multiplex PCR, yet TCRdb's version contains in-frame clones alone and is incomplete. V and J calls and clone size follow that table, whereas D and trimming were derived from the DNA. The sample has hundreds of thousands of clones; approximately 86% are singletons. Germline V CDR1 and CDR2: SGDLS, YYNGEE. The length of the CDR3 is 14 residues. The V end lost 2 bases, the J end lost 5 bases, and 10 bases lay between the germline ends. The sample taken for sequencing was peripheral blood. This clonotype was obtained from a woman aged 50 to 60 who had recovered from COVID-19. This rearrangement joins TRBV9 to TRBJ2-2; D is perhaps TRBD2 (7 bases). The CDR3: CASSVRGATGELFF. The CDR3 nucleotides read TGTGCCAGCAGCGTCCGGGGGGCTACCGGGGAGCTGTTTTTT.